The sequence of this TCR beta chain was determined in a study of radiotherapy plus CTLA-4 blockade in lung cancer (dated by TCRdb to the late 2010s). Turning to the overall study: Objective responses occurred in roughly a sixth of enrolled patients, and 30% to 40% achieved disease control. Beyond this particular receptor, the publication reports: After treatment with radiotherapy and ipilimumab, TCR clones that originated in tumors expanded in peripheral blood. The strongest predictors of response were reported to be early dynamic shifts in blood T cell clones along with a rise in serum interferon-beta following radiation.

V trim: 3 bases; J trim: 6 bases; unmatched bases: 2. The germline V gene supplies CDR1 SGHRS and CDR2 YFSETQ. Including the terminal cysteine and phenylalanine, the CDR3 comprises 14 residues. Left in the record is the CDR3 DNA by itself, 42 bases read in frame from the first base. Focal radiation therapy combined with CTLA-4 blockade (ipilimumab) was tested in patients with chemo-refractory metastatic non-small-cell lung cancer. The library was produced with the immunoSEQ multiplex PCR assay. TCRdb limited this immuneACCESS table to in-frame rearrangements with V and J called. A share of clones is missing; checked studies link under half to unresolved V genes, and the rest is unexplained. The sample table lists about 98,000 clones, roughly 80% of them with a count of one. The ten largest clones capture about 3.5% of the sample. On this clone: Its antigen remains unidentified. Base qualities are not at hand, and no much larger clone is one base apart.

The TCR originated in a human donor with non-small cell lung cancer who had a partial response to radiotherapy plus ipilimumab. The material sequenced was peripheral blood, taken from a patient treated with radiotherapy plus ipilimumab. The rearrangement joined TRBV5-1 to TRBJ2-7; 14 central bases correspond to TRBD2. The CDR3 region: CASSSGTSGSEQYF. The DNA sequence is as follows: TGCGCCAGCAGCTCCGGGACTAGCGGGAGCGAGCAGTACTTC.